This T cell receptor beta chain was sequenced during a study of blood T cells in healthy people across ages. Study findings and constraints: Diversity figures derived from one million T cells were judged to underestimate the true value.

To note about this clonotype: As yet, its antigen is unknown.

A second PCR, run for about 7 to 11 cycles, used a sample-barcoded 5' primer plus a J-beta primer mix. Researchers report that a template-switch adaptor with 12 random nucleotides tagged each cDNA molecule. Individual samples furnished no less than 3 million CDR3-containing paired-end reads apiece. TCRdb reanalysed the 5' RACE reads using MiXCR and keeps one entry per CDR3 protein. The sample shows around 800,000 distinct CDR3 sequences, roughly 25% of them seen only once. CDR1 SGHRS and CDR2 YFSETQ come from the germline V gene. This CDR3 comprises 15 residues. PBMCs, at least 6.5 million per sample, were isolated. The data were also submitted as part of a second study, on T cells of mothers and their children.

The sequenced sample consisted of blood. The sequence derives from a boy aged 5-17 years in good health. The chain carries TRBV5-1 and TRBJ2-7, with D possibly called TRBD1 or TRBD2 (6 bases each). The DNA end is more similar to TRBJ2-5, so the J call may be wrong. Here the CDR3 DNA reads TGCGCCAGCAGCCAGTCGGGGGCGCGAGGGGAGACCCAGTACTTC. Protein: CASSQSGARGETQYF.